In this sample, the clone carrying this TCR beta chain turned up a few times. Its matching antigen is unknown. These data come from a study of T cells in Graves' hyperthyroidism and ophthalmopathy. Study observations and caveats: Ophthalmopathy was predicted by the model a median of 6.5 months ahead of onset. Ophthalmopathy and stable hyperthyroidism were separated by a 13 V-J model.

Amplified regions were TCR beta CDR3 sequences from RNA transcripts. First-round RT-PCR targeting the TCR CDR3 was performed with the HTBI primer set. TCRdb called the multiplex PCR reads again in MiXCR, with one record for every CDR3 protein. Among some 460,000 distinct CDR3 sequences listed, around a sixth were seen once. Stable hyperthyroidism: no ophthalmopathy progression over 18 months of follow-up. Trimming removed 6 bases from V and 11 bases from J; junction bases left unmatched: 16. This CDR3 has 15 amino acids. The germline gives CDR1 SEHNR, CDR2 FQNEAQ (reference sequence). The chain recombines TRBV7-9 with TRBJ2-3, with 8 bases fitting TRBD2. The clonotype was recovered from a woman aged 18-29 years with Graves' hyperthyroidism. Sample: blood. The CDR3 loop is CASSNLAGGSIGQYF. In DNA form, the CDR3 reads TGTGCCAGCAGTAATCTAGCGGGCGGAAGTATTGGGCAGTATTTT.